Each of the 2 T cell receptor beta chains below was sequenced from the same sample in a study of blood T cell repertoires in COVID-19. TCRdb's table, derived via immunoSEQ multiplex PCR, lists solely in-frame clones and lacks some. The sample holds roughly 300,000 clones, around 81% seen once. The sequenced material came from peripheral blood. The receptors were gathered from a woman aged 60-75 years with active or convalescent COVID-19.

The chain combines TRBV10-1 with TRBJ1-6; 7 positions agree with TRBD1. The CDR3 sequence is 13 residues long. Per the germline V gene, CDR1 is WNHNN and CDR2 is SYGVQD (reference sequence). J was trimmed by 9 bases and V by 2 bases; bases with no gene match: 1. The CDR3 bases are TGCGCCAGCAGTGAGGGGACAGCTTCACCCCTCCACTTT. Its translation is CASSEGTASPLHF.

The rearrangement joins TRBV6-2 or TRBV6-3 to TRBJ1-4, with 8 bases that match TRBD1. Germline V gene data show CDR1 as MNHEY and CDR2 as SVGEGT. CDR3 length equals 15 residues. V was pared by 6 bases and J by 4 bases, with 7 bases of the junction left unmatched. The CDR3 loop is CASSRRTGINEKLFF. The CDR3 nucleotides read TGTGCCAGCAGCCGCCGGACAGGGATTAATGAAAAACTGTTTTTT.